This entry features one T cell receptor (beta chain) sequence. Random hexamers served to reverse transcribe roughly 0.45 to 1 ug RNA. TCR beta CDR3 was amplified by immunoSEQ covering 54 Vbeta and 13 Jbeta. TCRdb used MiXCR to reprocess the immunoSEQ multiplex PCR reads, holding one entry per CDR3 protein. The sample includes roughly 110,000 distinct CDR3 sequences, around 90% seen only once; the top ten take about 0.12%. Blood CD8+ and CD4+ T cells underwent high-throughput TCR beta sequencing. Negative isolation was used for CD8+ and CD4+ T cells and FACS enrichment for TEMRA cells. V lost 4 bases and J lost 7, with 9 bases in between. CDR1 SGHRS and CDR2 YFSETQ come from the germline V gene. The CDR3 covers 13 residues. This sample was included in a study of CD8 T cells in Susac syndrome.

Sequenced sample: CD8+ T cells from PBMCs. The receptor was isolated from a human donor in good health. The rearrangement joins TRBV5-1 to TRBJ1-6; D not certain. The DNA of the CDR3 is TGCGCCAGCAGCCCGAACTTAAATTCACCCCTCCACTTT. Its translation is CASSPNLNSPLHF.